This T cell receptor beta chain is drawn from a study of T cells in Graves' hyperthyroidism and ophthalmopathy. This clonotype was counted at least ten times. CDR1 is MNHEY and CDR2 is SMNVEV in the germline V gene (reference sequence). V was pared by 3 bases and J by 2 bases, with 20 bases between. The CDR3 covers 18 residues. Amplification of TCR beta CDR3 regions was performed using RNA transcripts as template. The TCR CDR3 was amplified in a first-round RT-PCR using the HTBI primer set. TCRdb called the multiplex PCR reads again in MiXCR, with one record for every CDR3 protein. The sample lists roughly 570,000 distinct CDR3 sequences, 15% to 17% occurring once.

This clonotype originated in a woman aged 30 to 39 with Graves' hyperthyroidism. V and J are TRBV27 and TRBJ2-1; D is unclear. The sequenced sample was blood. The CDR3 coding sequence is TGTGCCAGCAGTTTCGGACCACCCCAGCTCCTAACCTACAATGAGCAGTTCTTC. Translation gives CASSFGPPQLLTYNEQFF.